The 10 T cell receptor beta chains reported below all come from one sample, sequenced in a study of neurological immune-mediated disorders. MiXCR, run by TCRdb on the 5' RACE reads, gives a single entry per CDR3 protein. Counted here are about 28,000 distinct CDR3 sequences, approximately 12% occurring once; the ten biggest clones make up 7.8%. Input material: PBMCs. These receptors all come from a man between 60 and 70 years old in good health.

Concerning this clonotype: At one boundary the junction diverges from the germline segment, which might be a read error. The chain has TRBV20-1 and TRBJ2-1; D is uncertain. The CDR3 loop spans 16 amino acids. Germline-derived CDR1 and CDR2 are DFQATT and SNEGSKA (reference sequence). CDR3 sequence: CSAGEVLRRGSLEEFF. The DNA of the CDR3 is TGCAGTGCTGGAGAGGTGCTGCGGAGAGGTTCTCTTGAAGAGTTCTTC.

This clonotype occurred many times. The genes are TRBV2 and TRBJ1-1; D is unresolved. Germline CDR1 is SNHLY and CDR2 is FYNNEI. This CDR3 has 13 amino acids. V was trimmed by 6 bases and J by 3 bases, leaving 11 bases between them. The CDR3 is CASRGLKDTEAFF. CDR3 DNA: TGTGCCAGCAGAGGACTAAAGGACACTGAAGCTTTCTTT.

By frequency in the sample, this clonotype is medium-sized. This rearrangement joins TRBV5-6 to TRBJ2-3, with 12 bases fitting TRBD2. This CDR3 has 16 amino acids. CDR1 is SGHDT, CDR2 YYEEEE, per germline. V lost 4 bases to trimming and J lost 5 bases; unmatched junction nucleotides: 8. The CDR3 here is CASSHRLAGDRDTQYF. The CDR3 DNA reads as TGTGCCAGCAGCCATCGACTAGCGGGGGACCGAGATACGCAGTATTTT.

The chain couples TRBV4-1 to TRBJ2-7; no definite D call. Germline values: CDR1 MGHRA, CDR2 YSYEKL. This CDR3 spans 13 amino acids. Trimming pared 3 bases from V and 11 bases from J, leaving 17 bases between. The CDR3: CASSHQPGSYEYF. For the CDR3, the DNA is TGCGCCAGCAGCCACCAACCCGGCTCCTACGAGTACTTC.

This clonotype was seen ten or more times. The chain has TRBV29-1 and TRBJ2-3; D uncertain. CDR3 length: 15 amino acids. Trimming pared 4 bases from V and 6 bases from J, leaving 20 bases between. Germline CDR1 is SQVTM and CDR2 is ANQGSEA. The CDR3 DNA follows: TGCAGCGTTGGGGTCCCTACAGTTTCCTCGGATACGCAGTATTTT. This sequence encodes CSVGVPTVSSDTQYF.

This clonotype has a count of ten or more. V is TRBV20-1 and J is TRBJ2-1, with TRBD2 matching 8 bases. Per the germline V gene, CDR1 is DFQATT and CDR2 is SNEGSKA (reference sequence). The V segment lost 2 bases and the J segment 8 bases; nucleotides outside the gene matches: 2. This CDR3 is built from 12 residues. CDR3 sequence reads: CSARTSGYEQFF. The CDR3 DNA is TGCAGTGCTAGAACTAGCGGCTATGAGCAGTTCTTC.

This clonotype was counted ten times or more. The chain uses TRBV20-1 and TRBJ2-1; 11 bases align to TRBD1. Germline-derived CDR1 and CDR2 are DFQATT and SNEGSKA (reference sequence). With 4 bases clipped from V and 6 bases from J, the junction kept 5 bases outside the gene matches. This CDR3 region has 14 residues. The CDR3 DNA reads as TGCAGTGCTAACCGGGACAGGGGGTTCAATGAGCAGTTCTTC. Its translation is CSANRDRGFNEQFF.

Many counts were recorded for this clonotype. The rearrangement links TRBV7-8 to TRBJ1-2, with a weak D call TRBD1 (5 bases). CDR1 is SGHVS and CDR2 is FQNEAQ in the germline V gene. This CDR3 has 15 residues. V was pared by 5 bases and J by 0 bases, with 13 bases between. CDR3 nucleotides: TGTGCCAGCAGCCCCGACAGCCAGTCTAACTATGGCTACACCTTC. Its protein is CASSPDSQSNYGYTF.

Many counts were recorded for this clonotype. V and J are TRBV27 and TRBJ1-2; 9 nucleotides line up with TRBD1. Losses at the gene ends were 4 bases for V and 10 bases for J; bases not matched to a gene: 10. CDR1 and CDR2 (germline): MNHEY, SMNVEV (reference sequence). CDR3 length equals 14 residues. CDR3 sequence reads: CASSSTGGAVPYTF. Written as DNA, the CDR3 is TGTGCCAGCAGTTCTACAGGGGGCGCGGTCCCCTACACCTTC.

This sequence joins TRBV11-2 and TRBJ1-2, with 9 bases matching TRBD1. The CDR3 runs to 13 residues. The J segment lost 7 bases and the V segment lost 6 bases, leaving 6 bases of the junction unmatched. Germline CDR1 and CDR2: SGHAT and FQNNGV. The CDR3 loop is CASRQQGASGYTF. DNA for the CDR3: TGTGCCAGCAGACAACAGGGGGCTTCTGGCTACACCTTC.